The source of this T cell receptor (beta chain) is a study of OX40 agonist ivuxolimab in advanced cancers. As for the study more broadly: Ivuxolimab, which targeted the costimulatory receptor OX40 (CD134), was an agonistic, fully human IgG2 monoclonal antibody. Intravenous ivuxolimab was administered to patients every 2 weeks at six dose levels: 0.01, 0.1, 0.3, 1.5, 3 and 10 mg/kg. Of the approximately 53 patients in dose escalation, 19 had hepatocellular carcinoma, some 15 had melanoma, 9 had renal cell carcinoma and 9 had head and neck cancer. A male proportion of roughly 85% and a mean age of about 60 years, ranging from 23 to 79, were recorded for the dose-escalation cohort. Patients were allowed to have had prior anti-PD-1, anti-PD-L1 or anti-CTLA-4 therapy, and 30% to 40% of the dose-escalation patients had previously received checkpoint inhibitors. Partial responses occurred in three dose-escalation patients, of whom one had hepatocellular carcinoma and two had cutaneous melanoma. The purpose of peripheral TCRbeta sequencing was to test whether ivuxolimab changed TCR sequence diversity and led to clonal T-cell expansion. The paper reports the monotherapy dose-escalation portion (N of about 50 patients) of the phase I ivuxolimab trial. Study-wide conclusions, independent of this receptor: Which antigens the clonally expanded peripheral T cells were specific for was not determined. In partial responders in the 0.1-3.0 mg/kg groups, normalized peripheral clonal expansion was found to be among the lowest, especially among CD8+ T cells. At doses from 0.1 to 3.0 mg/kg, clonal expansion was seen in both CD4+ and CD8+ blood T cells between baseline and week 6. Low levels of normalized T-cell clonal expansion were also shown by some nonresponding patients. After ivuxolimab, more expanded clones were found on average in CD8+ T cells than in CD4+ T cells.

V is reduced by 2 bases and J by 13 bases, leaving a spacing of 8 bases between them. The CDR3 sequence holds 11 residues, the cysteine and phenylalanine included. Here the CDR3 DNA is all that survives: 33 bases in frame from base 1. In the germline V gene, CDR1 corresponds to MDHEN and CDR2 to SYDVKM. The trial excluded patients who had a history of autoimmune disease or were on systemic immunosuppression. Peripheral blood for TCR sequencing was collected from all dose cohorts at baseline, on cycle 4 day 1, and on cycle 7 day 1. Samples came from an open-label, multicenter, first-in-human phase I dose-escalation trial of ivuxolimab. The trial enrolled adults with locally advanced or metastatic head and neck squamous cell, hepatocellular, melanoma or renal cell carcinoma. CD4+ and CD8+ T cells were sorted separately from peripheral blood before TCR sequencing. Genomic DNA was extracted from sorted cells for sequencing of the TCRbeta CDR3 region. TCRbeta CDR3 regions were sequenced using the immunoSEQ Assay. TCRdb mirrors the immuneACCESS table, restricted to in-frame sequences. Some clones are absent from its copies; in checked studies, under half trace to an unresolved V gene, and the reason for the others is unknown. This sample is represented by roughly 72,000 clones; around 94% of them were singletons. The ten largest clonotypes hold 15% to 18% of the sample.

About this clone itself: It has no known antigen specificity. There are no base qualities to consult, and no much larger clone falls within one base.

This chain joins TRBV28 to TRBJ2-2; tentative D gene TRBD2, with 5 bases matching. Specimen: CD4+ or CD8+ T cells sorted from blood, collected in a trial of the OX40 agonist ivuxolimab. The TCR sequence derives from an adult with an advanced solid tumor such as melanoma, head and neck, liver or kidney cancer. The nucleotides are TGTGCCAGCAGTTTAGGCGGAGGGCTGTTTTTT. The encoded protein is CASSLGGGLFF. The reference TRBV28 and TRBJ2-2 proteins fill in what lies around the CDR3, so the full variable domain reads DVKVTQSSRYLVKRTGEKVFLECVQDMDHENMFWYRQDPGLGLRLIYFSYDVKMKEKGDIPEGYSVSREKKERFSLILESASTNQTSMYLCASSLGGGLFFGEGSRLTVL.